This T cell receptor beta chain comes out of a study of T cell changes during pregnancy in multiple sclerosis. Profiling relied on immunoSEQ multiplex PCR, and the TCRdb table lists in-frame clones only, not all of them. This sample yields some 60,000 clones, of which about nine tenths are seen a single time; 1% to 1.5% belongs to the top ten. Germline V gene data show CDR1 as LNHDA and CDR2 as SQIVND (reference sequence). Trimming cost V 9 bases and J 5 bases; bases outside gene matches: 24. The CDR3 runs to 19 residues. This clonotype originated in a female donor with multiple sclerosis, enrolled in a pregnancy study. This material consisted of peripheral blood, taken in the second trimester of pregnancy. The chain is built from TRBV19 and TRBJ1-1; 10 bases are a match to TRBD1. CDR3 bases: TGTGCCAGCCGGGACAGGGGTAACTCCGGACGCCCTGGGCGGACTGAAGCTTTCTTT. Residues: CASRDRGNSGRPGRTEAFF.